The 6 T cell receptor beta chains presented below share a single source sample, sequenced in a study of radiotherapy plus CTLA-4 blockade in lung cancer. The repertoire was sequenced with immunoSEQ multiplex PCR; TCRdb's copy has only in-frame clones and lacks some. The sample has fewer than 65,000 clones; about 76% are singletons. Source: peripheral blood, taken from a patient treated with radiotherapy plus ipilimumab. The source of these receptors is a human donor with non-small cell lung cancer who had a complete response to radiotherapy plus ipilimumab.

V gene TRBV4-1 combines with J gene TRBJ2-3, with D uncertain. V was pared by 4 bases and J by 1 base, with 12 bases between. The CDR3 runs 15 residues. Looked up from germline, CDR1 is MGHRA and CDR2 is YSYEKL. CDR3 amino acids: CASSLTAVGTDTQYF. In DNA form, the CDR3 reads TGCGCCAGCAGCCTGACTGCGGTGGGCACAGATACGCAGTATTTT.

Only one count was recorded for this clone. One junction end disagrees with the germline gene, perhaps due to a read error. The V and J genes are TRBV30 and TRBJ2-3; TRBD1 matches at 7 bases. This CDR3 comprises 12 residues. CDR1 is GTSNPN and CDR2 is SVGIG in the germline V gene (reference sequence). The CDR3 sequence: CAWGVQGKAQYF. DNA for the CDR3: TGTGCCTGGGGTGTACAGGGGAAGGCGCAGTATTTT. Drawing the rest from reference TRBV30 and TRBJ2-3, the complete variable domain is SQTIHQWPATLVQPVGSPLSLECTVEGTSNPNLYWYRQAAGRGLQLLFYSVGIGQISSEVPQNLSASRPQDRQFILSSKKLLLSDSGFYLCAWGVQGKAQYFGPGTRLTVL.

CDR3 in amino acids: CASSSGGLGPQHF. The CDR3 bases are TGTGCCAGCTCCTCGGGGGGATTGGGGCCCCAGCATTTT. V gene TRBV6-5 combines with J gene TRBJ1-5; weak D call: TRBD1 (5 bases). The CDR3 sequence is 13 residues long. Germline V gives CDR1 MNHEY, CDR2 SVGAGI. Trimming cost V 8 bases and J 9 bases, with 17 bases left between them.

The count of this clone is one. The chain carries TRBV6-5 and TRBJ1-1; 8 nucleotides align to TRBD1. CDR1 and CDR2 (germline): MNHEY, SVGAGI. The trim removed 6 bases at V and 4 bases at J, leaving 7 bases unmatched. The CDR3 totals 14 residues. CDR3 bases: TGTGCCAGCAGCTCCGGACAGGGAGGCACTGAAGCTTTCTTT. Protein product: CASSSGQGGTEAFF.

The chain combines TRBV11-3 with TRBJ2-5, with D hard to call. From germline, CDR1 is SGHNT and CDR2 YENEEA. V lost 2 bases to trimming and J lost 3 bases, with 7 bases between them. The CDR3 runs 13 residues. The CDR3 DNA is TGTGCCAGCAGCTTATCATCAGAAGAGACCCAGTACTTC. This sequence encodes CASSLSSEETQYF.

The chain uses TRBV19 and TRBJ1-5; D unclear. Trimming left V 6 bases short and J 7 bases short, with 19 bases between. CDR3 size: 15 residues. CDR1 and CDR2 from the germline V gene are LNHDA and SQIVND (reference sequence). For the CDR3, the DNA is TGTGCCAGTAGCTTAGGTCGTTCCCCCGGGCAGCCCCAGCATTTT. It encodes CASSLGRSPGQPQHF. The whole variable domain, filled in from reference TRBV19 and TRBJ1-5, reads DGGITQSPKYLFRKEGQNVTLSCEQNLNHDAMYWYRQDPGQGLRLIYYSQIVNDFQKGDIAEGYSVSREKKESFPLTVTSAQKNPTAFYLCASSLGRSPGQPQHFGDGTRLSIL.